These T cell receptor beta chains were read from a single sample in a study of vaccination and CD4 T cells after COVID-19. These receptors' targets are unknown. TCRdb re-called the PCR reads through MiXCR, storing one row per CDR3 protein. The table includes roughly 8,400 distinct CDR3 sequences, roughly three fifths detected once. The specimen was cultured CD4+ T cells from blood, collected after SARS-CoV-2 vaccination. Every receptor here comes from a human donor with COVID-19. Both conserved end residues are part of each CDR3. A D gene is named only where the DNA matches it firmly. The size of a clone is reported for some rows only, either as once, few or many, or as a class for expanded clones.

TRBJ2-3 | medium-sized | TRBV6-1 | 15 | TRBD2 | TGTGCCAGCACCCCAAGGGCGGGGGGGCTGGATACGCAGTATTTT | CASTPRAGGLDTQYF
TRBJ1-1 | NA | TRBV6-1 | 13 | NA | TGTGCCAGCAGTGCGGGGAGCTCTACTGAAGCTTTCTTT | CASSAGSSTEAFF
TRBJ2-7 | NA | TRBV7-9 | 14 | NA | TGTGCCAGCAGCAAAGATTATAAGGGGGGCGAGCAGTACTTC | CASSKDYKGGEQYF
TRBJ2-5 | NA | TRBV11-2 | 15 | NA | TGTGCCAGCAGCCCGGAGGCGCGGCCCCAAGAGACCCAGTACTTC | CASSPEARPQETQYF
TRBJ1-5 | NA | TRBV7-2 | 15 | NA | TGTGCCAGCAGCTATTCGGGGGGGAGCAATCAGCCCCAGCATTTT | CASSYSGGSNQPQHF
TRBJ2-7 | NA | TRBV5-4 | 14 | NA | TGTGCCAGCAGCACGAAACAGGGCTCCTACGAGCAGTACTTC | CASSTKQGSYEQYF
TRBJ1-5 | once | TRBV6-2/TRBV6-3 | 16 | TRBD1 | TGTGCCAGCAGAACAGTCCGGGACAGACTTAATCAGCCCCAGCATTTT | CASRTVRDRLNQPQHF
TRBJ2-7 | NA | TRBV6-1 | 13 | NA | TGTGCCAGCAGCCGGACAGTTCAGGGCGAGCAGTACTTC | CASSRTVQGEQYF
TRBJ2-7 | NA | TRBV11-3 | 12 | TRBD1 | TGTGCCAGCGGGACAGGGGAGGGTGAGCAGTACTTC | CASGTGEGEQYF
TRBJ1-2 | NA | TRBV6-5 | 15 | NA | TGTGCCAGCAGTTACTCGAGGGCAGGGGACTATGGCTACACCTTC | CASSYSRAGDYGYTF
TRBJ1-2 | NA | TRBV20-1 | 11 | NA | TGCAGTGAGTGGGAGAACTATGGCTACACCTTC | CSEWENYGYTF